The clone carrying this T cell receptor (beta chain) was seen a few times. The antigen remains unidentified. MiXCR, run by TCRdb on the RT-PCR reads, gives a single entry per CDR3 protein. The table includes 430,000 or so distinct CDR3 sequences, approximately 9.9% detected once. The sample comes from a study of response to subunit inactivated influenza vaccine. General observations from the study: Few additional T cells are recruited per seasonal influenza vaccination, authors suggested.

The sequenced sample was PBMCs from blood, obtained 45 days after vaccination. The TCR comes from a man aged 50 to 60 who received an inactivated influenza vaccine.

This CDR3 is CAISEFERGNEQFF. DNA for the CDR3: TGTGCCATCAGTGAGTTCGAGCGTGGGAATGAGCAGTTCTTC. The chain joins TRBV10-3 to TRBJ2-1; D is ambiguous. CDR1 ENHRY and CDR2 SYGVKD come from the germline V gene. The ends were cut back, 1 base at V and 7 bases at J, with 11 bases in the middle. The CDR3 totals 14 residues.